This is a list of T cell receptor beta chains from one sample in a study of cytomegalovirus exposure and HLA in healthy donors. The table came from immunoSEQ multiplex PCR; TCRdb's copy has only in-frame clones and leaves some out. The table lists more than 140,000 clones, around three fifths of them singletons. The source material was PBMCs. Receptors were obtained from a young woman in good health and CMV-seropositive. The CDR3 runs from the conserved cysteine through the conserved F or W. A D gene is named only where the DNA matches it firmly. Clone size is shown for a subset of rows, as once, few, many or a class of expanded clone.

abundance	j_gene	len	d_gene	v_gene	CDR3nt	CDR3aa
NA	TRBJ1-5	13	TRBD1	TRBV7-3	TGTGCCAGCAGCTGGGACAGGGATCAGCCCCAGCATTTT	CASSWDRDQPQHF
NA	TRBJ1-5	15	TRBD1	TRBV5-1	TGCGCCAGCAGCCCGGGAGGGGGCCACGATCAGCCCCAGCATTTT	CASSPGGGHDQPQHF
NA	TRBJ1-1	13	NA	TRBV5-1	TGCGCCAGCAGCCAAGACGGGTATTCTGAAGCTTTCTTT	CASSQDGYSEAFF
NA	TRBJ1-2	13	NA	TRBV2	TGTGCCAGCAGTGTGCGTCAAGACTATGGCTACACCTTC	CASSVRQDYGYTF
once	TRBJ2-7	14	NA	TRBV7-9	TGTGCCAGCAGCTTATTAGGGGATTACAGCGAGCAGTACTTC	CASSLLGDYSEQYF
NA	TRBJ1-5	12	NA	TRBV5-4	TGTGCCAGCAGCTTGGTCGGTCAGCCCCAGCATTTT	CASSLVGQPQHF
NA	TRBJ2-5	14	NA	TRBV7-3	TGTGCCAGCAGCAAAGGGGGTCACCAAGAGACCCAGTACTTC	CASSKGGHQETQYF
NA	TRBJ2-7	13	TRBD1	TRBV30	TGTGCCTGGAGTGTCTTGGGGGACAGCGAGCAGTACTTC	CAWSVLGDSEQYF
NA	TRBJ2-1	13	TRBD1	TRBV4-2	TGTGCCAGCAGCCAGGTGGACAGGCTGCAGCAGTTCTTC	CASSQVDRLQQFF
NA	TRBJ2-7	14	NA	TRBV6-5	TGTGCCAGCAGTAGTGAGGGCGGGCTCTACGAGCAGTACTTC	CASSSEGGLYEQYF
NA	TRBJ2-7	15	NA	TRBV6-6	TGTGCCAGCAGTGGCTTCGAGGGCAGATCCTACGAGCAGTACTTC	CASSGFEGRSYEQYF
few	TRBJ2-3	18	TRBD2	TRBV5-1	TGCGCCAGCAGCTCTAATAGCGGGAGGCTGTGGGGCACAGATACGCAGTATTTT	CASSSNSGRLWGTDTQYF
NA	TRBJ1-1	14	NA	TRBV18	TGTGCCAGCTCACCAGTTGTCTTGAACACTGAAGCTTTCTTT	CASSPVVLNTEAFF
once	TRBJ2-7	14	TRBD1	TRBV18	TGTGCCAGCTCACCAGGGACAGGACCCCTGGAGCAGTACTTC	CASSPGTGPLEQYF
NA	TRBJ2-5	15	TRBD1	TRBV2	TGTGCCAGCAGGGGACAGGGGGCGCCAGGAGAGACCCAGTACTTC	CASRGQGAPGETQYF
once	TRBJ2-5	16	TRBD1	TRBV5-1	TGCGCCAGCAGCCGTGGACAGGGGGGTACACAAGAGACCCAGTACTTC	CASSRGQGGTQETQYF
NA	TRBJ2-2	17	TRBD2	TRBV19	TGTGCCAGTACGGGACTAGCGGGGGTGGTTAACACCGGGGAGCTGTTTTTT	CASTGLAGVVNTGELFF
NA	TRBJ2-7	15	TRBD2	TRBV4-1	TGCGCCAGCAGCCACTACCCGAGCGGGGTGGACGAGCAGTACTTC	CASSHYPSGVDEQYF
NA	TRBJ2-7	13	NA	TRBV30	TGTGCCTGGAACAGGGTAGGGTCCTACGAGCAGTACTTC	CAWNRVGSYEQYF
NA	TRBJ2-2	15	TRBD2	TRBV10-2	TGCGCCAGCAGTGGGGAGCGGGAGGGCACCGGGGAGCTGTTTTTT	CASSGEREGTGELFF
NA	TRBJ2-1	14	TRBD2	TRBV9	TGTGCCAGCAGCGTATACGGGACGGGAGGCGAGCAGTTCTTC	CASSVYGTGGEQFF
NA	TRBJ1-2	14	TRBD1	TRBV2	TGTGCCAGCAGTGAATGGGGACAGGGCAATGGCTACACCTTC	CASSEWGQGNGYTF
NA	TRBJ2-3	15	NA	TRBV19	TGTGCCAGTAGTTTTTCTGGGGCCCAAGGAGATACGCAGTATTTT	CASSFSGAQGDTQYF